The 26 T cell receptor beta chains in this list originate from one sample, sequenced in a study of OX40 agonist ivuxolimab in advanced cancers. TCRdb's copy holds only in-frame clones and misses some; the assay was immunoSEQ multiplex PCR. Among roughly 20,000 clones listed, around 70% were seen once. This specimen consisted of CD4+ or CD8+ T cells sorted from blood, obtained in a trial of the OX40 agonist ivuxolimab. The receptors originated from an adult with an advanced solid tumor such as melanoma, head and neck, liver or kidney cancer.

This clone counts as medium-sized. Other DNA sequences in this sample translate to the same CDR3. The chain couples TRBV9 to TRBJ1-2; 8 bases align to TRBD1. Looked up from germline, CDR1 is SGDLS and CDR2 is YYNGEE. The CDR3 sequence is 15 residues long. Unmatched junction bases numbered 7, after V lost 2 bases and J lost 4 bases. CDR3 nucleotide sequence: TGTGCCAGCAGCGTGGGAGGGACAGGCGGCTATGGCTACACCTTC. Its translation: CASSVGGTGGYGYTF.

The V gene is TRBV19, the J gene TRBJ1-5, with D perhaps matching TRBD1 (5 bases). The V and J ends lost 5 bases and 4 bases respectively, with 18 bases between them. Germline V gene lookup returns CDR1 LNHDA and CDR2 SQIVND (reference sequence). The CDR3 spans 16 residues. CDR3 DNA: TGTGCCAGTAGTGAAGCTTGGAGACAGACTAATCAGCCCCAGCATTTT. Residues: CASSEAWRQTNQPQHF.

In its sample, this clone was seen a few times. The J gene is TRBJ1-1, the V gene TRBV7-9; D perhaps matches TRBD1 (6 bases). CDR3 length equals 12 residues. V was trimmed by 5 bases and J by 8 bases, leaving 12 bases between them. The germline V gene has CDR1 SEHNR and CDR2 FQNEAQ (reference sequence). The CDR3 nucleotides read TGTGCCAGCAGCAACCCAGGGACAGAAGCTTTCTTT. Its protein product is CASSNPGTEAFF. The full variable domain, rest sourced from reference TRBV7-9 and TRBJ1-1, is DTGVSQNPRHKITKRGQNVTFRCDPISEHNRLYWYRQTLGQGPEFLTYFQNEAQLEKSRLLSDRFSAERPKGSFSTLEIQRTEQGDSAMYLCASSNPGTEAFFGQGTRLTVV.

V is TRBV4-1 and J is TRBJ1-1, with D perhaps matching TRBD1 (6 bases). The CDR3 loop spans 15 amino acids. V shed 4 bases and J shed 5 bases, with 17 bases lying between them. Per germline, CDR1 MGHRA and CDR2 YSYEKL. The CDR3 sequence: CASSPDGGRRTEAFF. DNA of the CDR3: TGCGCCAGCAGCCCTGACGGGGGGCGAAGAACTGAAGCTTTCTTT.

The DNA for the CDR3 is TGTGCCAGCAGCTTAGGTCGGGTTCGGGGCAATGAGCAGTTCTTC. Translating it yields CASSLGRVRGNEQFF. The V call is TRBV13, the J call TRBJ2-1; D is possibly TRBD2 (5 bases). Trimming pared 0 bases from V and 6 bases from J, leaving 12 bases between. The germline V gene encodes CDR1 PRHDT and CDR2 FYEKMQ (reference sequence). The CDR3 spans 15 residues.

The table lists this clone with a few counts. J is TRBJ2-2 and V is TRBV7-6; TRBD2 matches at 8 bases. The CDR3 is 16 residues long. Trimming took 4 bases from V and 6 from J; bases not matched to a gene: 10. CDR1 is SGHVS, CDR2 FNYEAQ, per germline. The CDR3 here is CASSYSTSASSGELFF. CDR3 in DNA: TGTGCCAGCAGCTACTCGACTAGCGCATCTTCCGGGGAGCTGTTTTTT.

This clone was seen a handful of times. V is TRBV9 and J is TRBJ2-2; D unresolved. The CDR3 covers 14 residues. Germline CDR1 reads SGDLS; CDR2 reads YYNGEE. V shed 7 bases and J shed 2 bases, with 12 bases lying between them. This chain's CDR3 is CASEMGSNTGELFF. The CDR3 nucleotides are TGTGCCAGCGAAATGGGGTCAAACACCGGGGAGCTGTTTTTT.

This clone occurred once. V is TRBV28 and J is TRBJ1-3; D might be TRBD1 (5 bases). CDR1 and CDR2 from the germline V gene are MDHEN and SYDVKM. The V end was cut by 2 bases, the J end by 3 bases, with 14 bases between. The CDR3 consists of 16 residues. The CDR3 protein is CASSLTGRASGNTIYF. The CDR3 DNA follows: TGTGCCAGCAGTTTAACGGGCAGGGCAAGTGGAAACACCATATATTTT.

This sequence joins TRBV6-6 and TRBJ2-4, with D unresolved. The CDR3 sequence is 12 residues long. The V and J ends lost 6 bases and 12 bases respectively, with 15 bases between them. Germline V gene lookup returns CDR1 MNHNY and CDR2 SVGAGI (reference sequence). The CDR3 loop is CASRTGLMAQYF. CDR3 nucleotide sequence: TGTGCCAGCAGGACGGGTCTCATGGCTCAGTACTTC.

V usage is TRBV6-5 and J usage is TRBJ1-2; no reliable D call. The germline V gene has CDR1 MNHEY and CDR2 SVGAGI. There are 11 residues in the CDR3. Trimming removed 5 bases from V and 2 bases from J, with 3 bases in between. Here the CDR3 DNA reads TGTGCCAGCAGTAGGAACTATGGCTACACCTTC. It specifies CASSRNYGYTF.

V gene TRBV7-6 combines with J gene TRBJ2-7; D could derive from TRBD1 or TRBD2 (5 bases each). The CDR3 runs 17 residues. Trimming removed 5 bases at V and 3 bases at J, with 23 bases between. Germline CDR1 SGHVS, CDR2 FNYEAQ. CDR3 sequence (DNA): TGTGCCAGCAGCCGAGAAGACCTCGGGGAAGGGGTCTACGAGCAGTACTTC. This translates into CASSREDLGEGVYEQYF.

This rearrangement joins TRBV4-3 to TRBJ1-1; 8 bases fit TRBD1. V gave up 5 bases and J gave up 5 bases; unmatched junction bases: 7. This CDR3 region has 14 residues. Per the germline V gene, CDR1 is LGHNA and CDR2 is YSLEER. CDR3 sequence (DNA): TGCGCCAGCAGCTATACAACAGGGGGGACTGAAGCTTTCTTT. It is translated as CASSYTTGGTEAFF.

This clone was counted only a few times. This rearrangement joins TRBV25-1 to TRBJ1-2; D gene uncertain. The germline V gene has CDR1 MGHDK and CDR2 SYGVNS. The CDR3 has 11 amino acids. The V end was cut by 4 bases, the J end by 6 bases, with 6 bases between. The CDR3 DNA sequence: TGTGCCAGCAGTGGGTTAAATGGCTACACCTTC. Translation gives CASSGLNGYTF.

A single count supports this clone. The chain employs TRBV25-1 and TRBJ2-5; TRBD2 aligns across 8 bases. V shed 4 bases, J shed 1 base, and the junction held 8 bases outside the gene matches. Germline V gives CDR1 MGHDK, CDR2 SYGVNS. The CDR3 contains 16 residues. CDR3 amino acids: CASSVVSGTVQETQYF. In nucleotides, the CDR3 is TGTGCCAGCAGTGTAGTTAGCGGGACCGTCCAAGAGACCCAGTACTTC.

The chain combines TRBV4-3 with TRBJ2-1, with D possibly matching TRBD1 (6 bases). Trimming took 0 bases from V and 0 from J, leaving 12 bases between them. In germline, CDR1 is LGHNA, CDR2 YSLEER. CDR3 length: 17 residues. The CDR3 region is CASSQDLPGASYNEQFF. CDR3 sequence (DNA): TGCGCCAGCAGCCAAGATTTGCCAGGGGCCTCCTACAATGAGCAGTTCTTC.

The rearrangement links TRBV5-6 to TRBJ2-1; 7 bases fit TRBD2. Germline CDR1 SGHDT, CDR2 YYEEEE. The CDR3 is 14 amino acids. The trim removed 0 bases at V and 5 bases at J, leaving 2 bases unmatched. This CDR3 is CASSLGLADNEQFF. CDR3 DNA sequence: TGTGCCAGCAGCTTGGGACTAGCTGACAATGAGCAGTTCTTC.

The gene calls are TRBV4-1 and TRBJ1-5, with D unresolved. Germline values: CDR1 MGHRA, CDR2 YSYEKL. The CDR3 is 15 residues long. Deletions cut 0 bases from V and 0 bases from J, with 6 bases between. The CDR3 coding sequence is TGCGCCAGCAGCCAAGATACCAATAGCAATCAGCCCCAGCATTTT. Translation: CASSQDTNSNQPQHF.

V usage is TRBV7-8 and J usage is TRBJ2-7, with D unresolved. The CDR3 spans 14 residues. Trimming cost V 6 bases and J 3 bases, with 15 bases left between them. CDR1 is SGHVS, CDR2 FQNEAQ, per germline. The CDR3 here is CASSLLDGDYEQYF. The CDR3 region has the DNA TGTGCCAGCAGTCTCTTGGACGGAGACTACGAGCAGTACTTC.

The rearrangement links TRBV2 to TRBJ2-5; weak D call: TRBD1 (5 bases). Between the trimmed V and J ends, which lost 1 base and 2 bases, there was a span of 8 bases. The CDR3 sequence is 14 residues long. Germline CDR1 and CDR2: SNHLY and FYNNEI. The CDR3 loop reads CASSEDRRQETQYF. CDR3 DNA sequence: TGTGCCAGCAGTGAAGACAGGCGGCAAGAGACCCAGTACTTC. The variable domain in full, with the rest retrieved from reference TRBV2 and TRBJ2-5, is EPEVTQTPSHQVTQMGQEVILRCVPISNHLYFYWYRQILGQKVEFLVSFYNNEISEKSEIFDDQFSVERPDGSNFTLKIRSTKLEDSAMYFCASSEDRRQETQYFGPGTRLLVL.

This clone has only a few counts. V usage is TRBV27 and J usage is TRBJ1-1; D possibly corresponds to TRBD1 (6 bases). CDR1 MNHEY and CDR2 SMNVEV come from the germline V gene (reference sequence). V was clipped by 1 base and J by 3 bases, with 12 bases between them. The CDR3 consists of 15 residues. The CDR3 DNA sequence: TGTGCCAGCAGTTTATGGGGGGGGCAGCACACTGAAGCTTTCTTT. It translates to CASSLWGGQHTEAFF.

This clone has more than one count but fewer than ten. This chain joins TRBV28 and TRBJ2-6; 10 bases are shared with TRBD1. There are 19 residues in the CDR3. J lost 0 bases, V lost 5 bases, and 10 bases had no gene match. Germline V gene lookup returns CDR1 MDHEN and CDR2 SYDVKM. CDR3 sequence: CASSTTTGGPSSGANVLTF. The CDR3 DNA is TGTGCCAGCAGTACGACGACAGGGGGCCCAAGCTCTGGGGCCAACGTCCTGACTTTC.

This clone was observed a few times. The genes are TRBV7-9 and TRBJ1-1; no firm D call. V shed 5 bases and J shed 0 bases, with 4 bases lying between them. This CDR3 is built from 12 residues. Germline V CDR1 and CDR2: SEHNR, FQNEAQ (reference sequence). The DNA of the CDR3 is TGTGCCAGCAGCCTTATGAACACTGAAGCTTTCTTT. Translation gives CASSLMNTEAFF.

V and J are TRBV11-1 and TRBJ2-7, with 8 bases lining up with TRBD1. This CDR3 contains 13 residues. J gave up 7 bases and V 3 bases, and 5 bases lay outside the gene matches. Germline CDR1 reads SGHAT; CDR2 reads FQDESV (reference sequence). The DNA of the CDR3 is TGTGCCAGCAGCTTCCAGGGGGCAGTGGAGCAGTACTTC. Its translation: CASSFQGAVEQYF.

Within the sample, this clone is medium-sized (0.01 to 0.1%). CDR3: CASRHPGGAGGSNTEAFF. The CDR3 DNA is TGTGCCAGCAGGCACCCGGGGGGGGCCGGAGGTTCGAACACTGAAGCTTTCTTT. The rearrangement joins TRBV7-9 to TRBJ1-1; perhaps TRBD1 as D (6 bases). Germline V gene sequence: CDR1 SEHNR, CDR2 FQNEAQ (reference sequence). V lost 6 bases and J lost 1, with 24 bases in between. This CDR3 region has 18 residues.

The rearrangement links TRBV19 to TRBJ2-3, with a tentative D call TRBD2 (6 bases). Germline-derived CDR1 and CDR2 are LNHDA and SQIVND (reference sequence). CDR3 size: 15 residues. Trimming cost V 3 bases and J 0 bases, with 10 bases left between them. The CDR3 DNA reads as TGTGCCAGTAGTATTTCCGGGACTAGCACAGATACGCAGTATTTT. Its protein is CASSISGTSTDTQYF.

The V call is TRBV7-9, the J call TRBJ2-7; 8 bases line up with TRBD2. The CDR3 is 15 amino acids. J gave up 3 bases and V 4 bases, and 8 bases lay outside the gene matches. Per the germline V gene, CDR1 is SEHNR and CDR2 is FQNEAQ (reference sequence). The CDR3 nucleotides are TGTGCCAGCAGCTCGGTGGCACTAGCGGACTACGAGCAGTACTTC. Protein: CASSSVALADYEQYF.